These T cell receptor beta chains were read from a single sample in a study of OX40 agonist ivuxolimab in advanced cancers. Clones were sequenced by immunoSEQ multiplex PCR, and TCRdb holds only the in-frame ones, with some missing. The table has some 50,000 clones, about four fifths seen once. The sequenced sample was CD4+ or CD8+ T cells sorted from blood, obtained in a trial of the OX40 agonist ivuxolimab. The receptors come from an adult with an advanced solid tumor such as melanoma, head and neck, liver or kidney cancer. Both conserved end residues are part of each CDR3. D genes are given only for firm matches. Some rows have no size entry. The others give once, few or many, or a class for an expanded clone.

D: .
V: TRBV29-1
size: .
J: TRBJ1-1
CDR3: CSVVAENTEAFF
DNA: TGCAGCGTTGTGGCAGAGAACACTGAAGCTTTCTTT

D: .
V: TRBV28
size: .
J: TRBJ1-6
CDR3: CASGLGGNSPLHF
DNA: TGTGCCAGCGGCTTGGGAGGGAATTCACCCCTCCACTTT

D: .
V: TRBV7-6
size: .
J: TRBJ2-5
CDR3: CASSLMAQETQYF
DNA: TGTGCCAGCAGCTTAATGGCCCAAGAGACCCAGTACTTC

D: TRBD1
V: TRBV7-9
size: .
J: TRBJ2-5
CDR3: CASSPSRQGVPIRETQYF
DNA: TGTGCCAGCAGCCCATCCCGGCAGGGGGTGCCGATCAGGGAGACCCAGTACTTC

D: .
V: TRBV6-6
size: .
J: TRBJ1-3
CDR3: CASSVTGSGNTIYF
DNA: TGTGCCAGCAGTGTTACAGGGTCTGGAAACACCATATATTTT

D: TRBD2
V: TRBV2
size: .
J: TRBJ2-7
CDR3: CASRDGLAGTYEQYF
DNA: TGTGCCAGCAGAGACGGACTAGCGGGAACCTACGAGCAGTACTTC

D: TRBD2
V: TRBV27
size: .
J: TRBJ2-5
CDR3: CASSSGTSGVGQYF
DNA: TGTGCCAGCAGTTCCGGGACTAGCGGGGTAGGCCAGTACTTC

D: .
V: TRBV9
size: .
J: TRBJ2-1
CDR3: CASSVGQSYNEQFF
DNA: TGTGCCAGCAGCGTCGGACAGTCCTACAATGAGCAGTTCTTC

D: TRBD1
V: TRBV28
size: once
J: TRBJ1-2
CDR3: CASSLGQGFYGYTF
DNA: TGTGCCAGCAGTTTGGGACAGGGATTTTATGGCTACACCTTC

D: .
V: TRBV28
size: .
J: TRBJ1-1
CDR3: CASSLSLGNTEAFF
DNA: TGTGCCAGCAGTTTATCCCTAGGAAACACTGAAGCTTTCTTT

D: .
V: TRBV5-6
size: .
J: TRBJ2-3
CDR3: CASSSGTDTQYF
DNA: TGTGCCAGCAGCTCAGGGACAGATACGCAGTATTTT

D: .
V: TRBV25-1
size: .
J: TRBJ2-5
CDR3: CASSEGPGETQYF
DNA: TGTGCCAGCAGTGAAGGCCCGGGGGAGACCCAGTACTTC

D: .
V: TRBV5-6
size: .
J: TRBJ1-2
CDR3: CASSLNEGAGPYGYTF
DNA: TGTGCCAGCAGCTTGAATGAAGGGGCAGGGCCCTATGGCTACACCTTC

D: .
V: TRBV7-8
size: .
J: TRBJ2-2
CDR3: CASSSTATGELFF
DNA: TGTGCCAGCAGCTCTACAGCCACCGGGGAGCTGTTTTTT

D: .
V: TRBV7-9
size: medium-sized
J: TRBJ1-1
CDR3: CASSLGGSTTEAFF
DNA: TGTGCCAGCAGCTTAGGGGGCAGCACCACTGAAGCTTTCTTT

D: .
V: TRBV5-5
size: .
J: TRBJ1-5
CDR3: CASSLVPKYNNQPQHF
DNA: TGTGCCAGCAGCTTGGTGCCTAAGTACAACAATCAGCCCCAGCATTTT

D: TRBD1
V: TRBV4-1
size: .
J: TRBJ1-1
CDR3: CASSQDPGGRLDTEAFF
DNA: TGCGCCAGCAGCCAAGACCCAGGGGGGCGTCTGGACACTGAAGCTTTCTTT